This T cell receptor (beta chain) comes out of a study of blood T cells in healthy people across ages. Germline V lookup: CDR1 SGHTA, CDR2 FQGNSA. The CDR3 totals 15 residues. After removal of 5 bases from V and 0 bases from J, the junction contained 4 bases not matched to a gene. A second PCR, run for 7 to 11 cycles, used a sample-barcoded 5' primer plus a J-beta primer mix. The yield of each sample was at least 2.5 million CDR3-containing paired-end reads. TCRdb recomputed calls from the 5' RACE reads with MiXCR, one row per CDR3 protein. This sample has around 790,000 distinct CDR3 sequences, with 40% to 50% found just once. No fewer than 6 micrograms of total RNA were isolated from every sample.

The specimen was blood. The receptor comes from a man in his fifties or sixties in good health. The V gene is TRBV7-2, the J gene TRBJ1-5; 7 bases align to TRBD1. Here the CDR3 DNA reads TGTGCCAGCAGCCCGGGACAGTATAGCAATCAGCCCCAGCATTTT. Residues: CASSPGQYSNQPQHF.